This T cell receptor beta chain was profiled in a study of response to subunit inactivated influenza vaccine (dated by TCRdb to 2016 to 2019). Background for the entire study: The study used deep quantitative T cell receptor repertoire profiling to track responses to a trivalent subunit inactivated influenza vaccine.

Results the study describes overall, beyond this receptor: According to the authors, only a limited number of new T cells may be recruited by each seasonal influenza vaccination.

This clonotype has just a few counts. The specificity of this receptor is unknown. The input lacks base qualities; no much larger clone sits a single base away. Libraries were prepared through RT-PCR. Instrument on record: Illumina HiSeq 2500. TCRdb handled the public reads itself, with Q25 trimming in fastp and clone calling in MiXCR, and kept productive beta chains. Rows with a matching CDR3 protein are joined into one entry that keeps the most common DNA and genes. The sample table lists about 610,000 distinct CDR3 sequences, around 13% of them with a count of one. The ten largest clones capture 11% of the sample. Trimming removed 2 bases from V and 5 bases from J; the gene matches leave 8 bases unexplained. Reading the germline V gene gives CDR1 LGHNA and CDR2 YNFKEQ. The CDR3 holds 16 amino acids from the cysteine to the phenylalanine. The entry retains the CDR3 DNA only, 48 bases that are in frame from base 1.

This sample comprised PBMCs from blood, obtained roughly 12 days after vaccination. The receptor was derived from a man in his fifties who received an inactivated influenza vaccine. Donor details come from another sample of the same person, matched by shared clones. This receptor chain uses TRBV4-2 and TRBJ2-5, and 10 bases in between align with TRBD2. In nucleotide form, the sequence is TGTGCCAGCAGCCAACAGGCTAGCGGGAGTTGGGAGACCCAGTACTTC. It translates to CASSQQASGSWETQYF.